One and the same sample provided the 24 T cell receptor beta chains below, sequenced in a study of shared clonotypes between healthy human individuals. Clones were read by immunoSEQ multiplex PCR, and TCRdb kept only the in-frame ones, dropping some. In the table there are about 87,000 clones, approximately 51% of which are singletons. Sequencing was done on a sample of PBMCs. The receptors stem from a woman between 40 and 55 years old in good health. Some clones in this sample may be carry-over from other donors' samples.

The chain uses TRBV6-1 and TRBJ2-7, with 8 bases fitting TRBD1. Germline-derived CDR1 and CDR2 are MNHNS and SASEGT. This CDR3 spans 15 amino acids. Trimming removed 6 bases from V and 3 bases from J; junction bases left unmatched: 10. The chain's CDR3 is CASRSDRGRIYEQYF. In nucleotides, the CDR3 is TGTGCCAGCAGATCTGACAGGGGTCGGATCTACGAGCAGTACTTC.

This chain joins TRBV27 and TRBJ2-7; D gene unclear. CDR1 is MNHEY and CDR2 is SMNVEV in the germline V gene (reference sequence). The CDR3 has 14 amino acids. Trimming removed 3 bases from V and 4 bases from J, with 13 bases in between. The CDR3 sequence: CASSFPPFNYEQYF. The CDR3 coding sequence is TGTGCCAGCAGTTTTCCCCCTTTTAATTACGAGCAGTACTTC.

This clone was detected only a few times. The genes are TRBV4-2 and TRBJ2-5, with TRBD1 as a possible D gene (5 bases). The CDR3 extends over 15 amino acids. CDR1 is LGHNA, CDR2 YNFKEQ, per germline. V lost 0 bases to trimming and J lost 2 bases, with 10 bases between them. In nucleotides, the CDR3 is TGTGCCAGCAGCCAAGATTGGACAAGACAAGAGACCCAGTACTTC. It yields the protein CASSQDWTRQETQYF.

The genes are TRBV4-1 and TRBJ1-3; D might be TRBD1 (6 bases). V was pared by 4 bases and J by 0 bases, with 10 bases between. CDR1 and CDR2 (germline): MGHRA, YSYEKL. The CDR3 covers 15 residues. DNA for the CDR3: TGCGCCAGCAGCCCGGACAGAGCCTCTGGAAACACCATATATTTT. This gives the protein CASSPDRASGNTIYF.

This chain connects TRBV7-7 to TRBJ2-3; 11 bases fit TRBD2. Germline CDR1 is SSHAT and CDR2 is FNYEAQ (reference sequence). V lost 1 base and J lost 3; bases outside the gene matches: 9. The CDR3 is made up of 18 amino acids. The CDR3 is CASSLGLTSGSLTDTQYF. CDR3 nucleotide sequence: TGTGCCAGCAGCTTAGGTCTCACTAGCGGGAGTTTAACAGATACGCAGTATTTT.

The chain joins TRBV6-5 to TRBJ2-7, with D possibly being TRBD1 or TRBD2 (6 bases each). CDR3 size: 15 residues. Germline V gene sequence: CDR1 MNHEY, CDR2 SVGAGI. V was trimmed by 8 bases and J by 6 bases, leaving 23 bases between them. CDR3 DNA sequence: TGTGCCAGCGCAACACCCGGGGGACACTGGTCCGAGCAGTACTTC. Its translation is CASATPGGHWSEQYF.

The chain joins TRBV5-1 to TRBJ1-4, with a weak D call TRBD1 (5 bases). V was pared by 0 bases and J by 7 bases, with 10 bases between. CDR1 SGHRS and CDR2 YFSETQ come from the germline V gene. This CDR3 region has 14 residues. In nucleotides, the CDR3 is TGCGCCAGCAGCTTGGATGGGACCGTTGAAAAACTGTTTTTT. It codes for CASSLDGTVEKLFF.

Here the CDR3 DNA reads TGCGCCAGCAGCTTGGAGGCAGAGCAAAACACCATATATTTT. Amino acids: CASSLEAEQNTIYF. The V call is TRBV5-1, the J call TRBJ1-3, with no clear D. CDR1 is SGHRS, CDR2 YFSETQ, per germline. The CDR3 spans 14 residues. The V end lost 0 bases, the J end lost 6 bases, and 10 bases lay between the germline ends.

The chain joins TRBV29-1 to TRBJ1-1, with D tentatively TRBD1 (5 bases). The germline V gene encodes CDR1 SQVTM and CDR2 ANQGSEA. The ends were cut back, 4 bases at V and 1 base at J, with 13 bases in the middle. This CDR3 region has 14 residues. The CDR3, as DNA: TGCAGCGTTGTTGTTTGGGGGTCGAACACTGAAGCTTTCTTT. Residues: CSVVVWGSNTEAFF.

The rearrangement joins TRBV20-1 to TRBJ2-1; no firm D call. The CDR3 is 11 residues long. The germline V gene encodes CDR1 DFQATT and CDR2 SNEGSKA (reference sequence). The V end lost 6 bases, the J end lost 8 bases, and 11 bases lay between the germline ends. DNA for the CDR3: TGCAGTGCCACCCCTGAGGATGAGCAGTTCTTC. Amino acid sequence: CSATPEDEQFF.

Regarding this clone: This likely stems from a read error, as it lies one base from a far larger clone. This same CDR3 is encoded by further DNA sequences in the sample. This chain joins TRBV18 and TRBJ2-7, with a possible D match to TRBD2 (6 bases). Germline loops: CDR1 KGHSH, CDR2 LQKENI. The CDR3 totals 12 residues. The V end lost 2 bases, the J end lost 7 bases, and 9 bases lay between the germline ends. The CDR3 DNA follows: TGTGCCAGCTCACCATCGGGGGAAGAGCAGTACTTC. It codes for CASSPSGEEQYF.

This clone showed up just a few times. The chain joins TRBV7-3 to TRBJ2-1, with 10 bases lining up with TRBD2. V shed 1 base and J 7 bases; nucleotides not matched to a gene: 4. Germline values: CDR1 SGHTA, CDR2 FQGTGA. This CDR3 has 15 amino acids. The CDR3, as DNA: TGTGCCAGCAGCTTAATCCTAGCGGGAGCAAATGAGCAGTTCTTC. Residues: CASSLILAGANEQFF.

This clone was detected ten times or more. V is TRBV6-4 and J is TRBJ2-3; 8 bases align to TRBD2. V dropped 0 bases and J dropped 2; count of bases not matched to a gene: 1. Germline values: CDR1 MRHNA, CDR2 SNTAGT. The CDR3 runs to 15 residues. The CDR3 protein is CASSDSGRATDTQYF. The CDR3 DNA reads as TGTGCCAGCAGTGACTCCGGGAGGGCCACAGATACGCAGTATTTT.

The gene calls are TRBV29-1 and TRBJ2-5, with 12 bases identical to TRBD2. V dropped 6 bases and J dropped 11; count of bases not matched to a gene: 13. The CDR3 sequence is 14 residues long. From germline, CDR1 is SQVTM and CDR2 ANQGSEA. DNA for the CDR3: TGCAGCGTCCGGACTAGCGGGACCCTGGGGGAGCAGTACTTC. This gives the protein CSVRTSGTLGEQYF.

The rearrangement uses TRBV7-2 and TRBJ2-7; the D is unclear. CDR3 size: 13 residues. Germline V gives CDR1 SGHTA, CDR2 FQGNSA. V dropped 6 bases and J dropped 0 bases, with 9 bases sitting between them. The CDR3 DNA follows: TGTGCCAGCAGTCAGCCGGGCTCCTACGAGCAGTACTTC. Translated, it gives CASSQPGSYEQYF. The variable domain in full, completed from reference TRBV7-2 and TRBJ2-7, reads GAGVSQSPSNKVTEKGKDVELRCDPISGHTALYWYRQSLGQGLEFLIYFQGNSAPDKSGLPSDRFSAERTGGSVSTLTIQRTQQEDSAVYLCASSQPGSYEQYFGPGTRLTVT.

The chain recombines TRBV9 with TRBJ2-1, with D tentatively TRBD2 (6 bases). Trimming shortened V by 0 bases and J by 10 bases, and 20 bases separated the two germline ends. This CDR3 comprises 16 residues. Per germline, CDR1 SGDLS and CDR2 YYNGEE. The CDR3 loop reads CASSVAPQGGSVEQFF. CDR3 DNA sequence: TGTGCCAGCAGCGTAGCACCGCAGGGAGGTAGTGTGGAGCAGTTCTTC.

This clone was detected a few times. The chain couples TRBV7-2 to TRBJ2-5, with D unclear. V was clipped by 5 bases and J by 5 bases, with 12 bases between them. CDR3 length: 13 amino acids. CDR1 SGHTA and CDR2 FQGNSA come from the germline V gene. This CDR3 reads CASSPGLSETQYF. The DNA of the CDR3 is TGTGCCAGCAGCCCGGGCCTGTCGGAGACCCAGTACTTC.

This clone was counted only a few times. This sequence joins TRBV5-1 and TRBJ2-3, with TRBD2 as a possible D gene (5 bases). Germline V gene lookup returns CDR1 SGHRS and CDR2 YFSETQ. V lost 2 bases to trimming and J lost 4 bases, with 17 bases between them. The CDR3 sequence is 16 residues long. CDR3 protein: CASSFGPTGRADTQYF. The CDR3 DNA is TGCGCCAGCAGCTTTGGGCCCACGGGAAGGGCAGATACGCAGTATTTT.

Comments on this clone: Being one base from a much bigger clone, this may be a read error. Different DNA sequences within this sample yield the same CDR3. The chain joins TRBV18 to TRBJ2-2, with D possibly TRBD1 on 5 matching bases. The germline V gene encodes CDR1 KGHSH and CDR2 LQKENI. Trimming pared 5 bases from V and 4 bases from J, leaving 17 bases between. The CDR3 has 16 residues. The CDR3 DNA sequence: TGTGCCAGCTCAGCCACAGCTACAGGCGGCACCGGGGAGCTGTTTTTT. Translation: CASSATATGGTGELFF.

The rearrangement links TRBV2 to TRBJ2-1; tentatively, D is TRBD2 (7 bases). CDR3 size: 14 residues. Trimming stripped 8 bases from V and 5 bases from J, with 16 bases between. The germline gives CDR1 SNHLY, CDR2 FYNNEI. The DNA for the CDR3 is TGTGCCAGCCGGAGGGGGGGTATCGACAATGAGCAGTTCTTC. The encoded protein is CASRRGGIDNEQFF.

In this sample, this clone turned up once. The rearrangement joins TRBV7-2 to TRBJ1-1; D not resolved. Germline CDR1 is SGHTA and CDR2 is FQGNSA. With 1 base removed from V and 1 base from J, the gap between germline ends came to 7 bases. The CDR3 is 14 amino acids. CDR3 coding DNA: TGTGCCAGCAGCTTAGTTGGTGGGAACACTGAAGCTTTCTTT. It translates to CASSLVGGNTEAFF.

As regards this clone: One junction end disagrees with the germline gene, perhaps due to a read error. The chain uses TRBV7-7 and TRBJ2-6; TRBD1 might be the D (6 bases). There are 15 residues in the CDR3. Germline values: CDR1 SSHAT, CDR2 FNYEAQ (reference sequence). This chain's CDR3 is CASSPGQSGANVLTF. In DNA form, the CDR3 reads TGTGCTAGCAGCCCCGGACAGTCTGGGGCCAACGTCCTGACTTTC.

In its sample, this clone was seen many times. The chain uses TRBV18 and TRBJ2-1; 9 bases map to TRBD2. Germline assignment: CDR1 KGHSH and CDR2 LQKENI. The length of the CDR3 is 15 residues. V lost 2 bases and J lost 10; bases outside the gene matches: 9. The CDR3 is CASSPVVAGEREQFF. Written as DNA, the CDR3 is TGTGCCAGCTCACCAGTAGTAGCGGGGGAGAGGGAGCAGTTCTTC.

V is TRBV7-8 and J is TRBJ1-2, with D unclear. The V and J ends lost 3 bases and 5 bases respectively, with 13 bases between them. Looked up from germline, CDR1 is SGHVS and CDR2 is FQNEAQ. CDR3 length equals 14 residues. For the CDR3, the DNA is TGTGCCAGCAGCTTCAACTCGGGAGCATATGGCTACACCTTC. Amino acid sequence: CASSFNSGAYGYTF.